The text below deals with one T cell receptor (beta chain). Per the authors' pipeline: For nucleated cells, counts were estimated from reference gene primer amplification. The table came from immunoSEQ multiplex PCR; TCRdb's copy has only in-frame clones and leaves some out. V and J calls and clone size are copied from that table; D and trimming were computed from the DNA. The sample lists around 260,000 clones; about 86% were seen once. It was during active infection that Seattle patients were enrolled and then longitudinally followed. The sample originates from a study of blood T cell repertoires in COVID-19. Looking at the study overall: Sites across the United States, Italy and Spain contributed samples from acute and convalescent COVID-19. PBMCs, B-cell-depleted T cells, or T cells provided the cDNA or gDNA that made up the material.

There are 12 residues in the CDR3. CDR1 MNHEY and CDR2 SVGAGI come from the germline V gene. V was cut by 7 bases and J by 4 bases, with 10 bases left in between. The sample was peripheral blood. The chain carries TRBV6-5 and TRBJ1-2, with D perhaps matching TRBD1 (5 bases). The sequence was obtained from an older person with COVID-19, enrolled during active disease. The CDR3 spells CASTDTTYGYTF. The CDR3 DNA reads TGTGCCAGCACGGACACTACCTATGGCTACACCTTC.